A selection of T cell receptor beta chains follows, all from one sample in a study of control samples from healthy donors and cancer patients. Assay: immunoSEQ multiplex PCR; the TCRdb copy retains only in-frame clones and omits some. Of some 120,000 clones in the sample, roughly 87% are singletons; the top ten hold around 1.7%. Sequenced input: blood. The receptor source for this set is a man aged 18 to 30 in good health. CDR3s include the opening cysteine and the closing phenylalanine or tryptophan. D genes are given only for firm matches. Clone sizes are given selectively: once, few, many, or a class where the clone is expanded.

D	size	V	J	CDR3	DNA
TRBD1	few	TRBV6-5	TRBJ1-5	CASNKRGPNQPQHF	TGTGCCAGCAACAAAAGGGGGCCCAATCAGCCCCAGCATTTT
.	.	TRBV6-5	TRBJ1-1	CASSYSILQTNTEAFF	TGTGCCAGCAGTTACTCGATTTTACAGACTAACACTGAAGCTTTCTTT
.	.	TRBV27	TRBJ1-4	CASRRTPSIRTNEKLFF	TGTGCCAGCAGACGTACTCCATCGATCAGAACTAATGAAAAACTGTTTTTT
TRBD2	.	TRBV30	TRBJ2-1	CAWSVFASGGPPPVF	TGTGCCTGGAGTGTATTTGCTAGCGGGGGTCCCCCCCCCGTCTTC
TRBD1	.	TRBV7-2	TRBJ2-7	CASSLDTGGEQYF	TGTGCCAGCAGCTTAGACACAGGGGGCGAGCAGTACTTC
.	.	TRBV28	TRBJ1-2	CASIPPLGGGDGYTF	TGTGCCAGCATTCCCCCTTTAGGGGGGGGAGATGGCTACACCTTC
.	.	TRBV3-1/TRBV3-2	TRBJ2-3	CASSPRRTDTQYF	TGTGCCAGCAGCCCCCGCCGGACAGATACGCAGTATTTT
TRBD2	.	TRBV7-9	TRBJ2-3	CASRLTAGGTDTQYF	TGTGCCAGCAGGTTGACGGCGGGGGGCACAGATACGCAGTATTTT
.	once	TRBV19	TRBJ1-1	CASRTEAFF	TGTGCCAGCCGGACTGAAGCTTTCTTT
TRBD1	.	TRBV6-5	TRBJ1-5	CASTPRTGGGQPQHF	TGTGCCAGCACCCCAAGGACAGGGGGAGGGCAGCCCCAGCATTTT
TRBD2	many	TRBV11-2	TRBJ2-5	CASSLHTGLAGGPRETQYF	TGTGCCAGCAGCTTACATACGGGACTAGCGGGAGGGCCGCGGGAGACCCAGTACTTC
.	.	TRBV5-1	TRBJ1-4	CASSLGNRDEKLFF	TGCGCCAGCAGCTTAGGGAACCGGGATGAAAAACTGTTTTTT
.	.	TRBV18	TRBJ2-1	CASSPNAGSSYNEQFF	TGTGCCAGCTCACCTAACGCAGGGAGCTCCTACAATGAGCAGTTCTTC
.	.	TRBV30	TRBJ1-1	CAWSVGTAEAFF	TGTGCCTGGAGTGTAGGCACCGCTGAAGCTTTCTTT
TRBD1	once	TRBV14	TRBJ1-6	CASSPDRGFGSPLHF	TGTGCCAGCAGCCCTGACAGGGGATTCGGATCACCCCTCCACTTT
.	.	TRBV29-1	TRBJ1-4	CSVNMRALNEKLFF	TGCAGCGTTAATATGAGGGCGCTTAATGAAAAACTGTTTTTT
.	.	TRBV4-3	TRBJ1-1	CASSQRAPPGTEAFF	TGCGCCAGCAGCCAAAGAGCCCCTCCCGGCACTGAAGCTTTCTTT
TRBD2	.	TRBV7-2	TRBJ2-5	CASSRGGTSQETQYF	TGTGCCAGCAGCCGGGGGGGGACTTCCCAAGAGACCCAGTACTTC
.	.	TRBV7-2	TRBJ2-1	CASSLFGYNEQFF	TGTGCCAGCAGCTTATTCGGTTACAATGAGCAGTTCTTC
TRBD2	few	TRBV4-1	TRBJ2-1	CASSLLLLAGGGYEQFF	TGCGCCAGCAGCCTATTACTACTAGCGGGAGGGGGGTATGAGCAGTTCTTC
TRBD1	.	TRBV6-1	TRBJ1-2	CASSEVGTVTGYTF	TGTGCCAGCAGTGAAGTTGGGACAGTGACTGGCTACACCTTC
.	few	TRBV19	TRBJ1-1	CASSMHRENTEAFF	TGTGCCAGTAGTATGCACAGGGAGAACACTGAAGCTTTCTTT
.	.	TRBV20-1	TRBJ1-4	CSAWIGKLFF	TGCAGTGCATGGATCGGAAAACTGTTTTTT
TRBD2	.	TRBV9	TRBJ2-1	CASSVMRESYNEQFF	TGTGCCAGCAGCGTCATGCGGGAGTCCTACAATGAGCAGTTCTTC
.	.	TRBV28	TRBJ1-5	CASRSSLNQPQHF	TGTGCCAGCAGGTCCAGCCTAAATCAGCCCCAGCATTTT
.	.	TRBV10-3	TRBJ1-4	CAISDDGGLNEKLFF	TGTGCCATCAGTGACGACGGAGGGCTTAATGAAAAACTGTTTTTT
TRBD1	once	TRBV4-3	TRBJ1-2	CASSQEGDSEYGYTF	TGCGCCAGCAGCCAAGAAGGGGACAGTGAATATGGCTACACCTTC
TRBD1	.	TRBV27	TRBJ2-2	CASKDRGHANTGELFF	TGTGCCAGCAAGGACAGGGGGCACGCGAACACCGGGGAGCTGTTTTTT
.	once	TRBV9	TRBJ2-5	CASSAGLQETQYF	TGTGCCAGCAGCGCCGGGTTACAAGAGACCCAGTACTTC
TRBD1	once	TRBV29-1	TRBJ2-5	CSVDSSGGAQETQYF	TGCAGCGTTGACTCGTCAGGGGGTGCCCAAGAGACCCAGTACTTC
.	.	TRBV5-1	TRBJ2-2	CASSLNTGELFF	TGCGCCAGCAGCTTGAACACCGGGGAGCTGTTTTTT
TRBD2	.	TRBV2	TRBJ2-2	CASSARTSGRSGELFF	TGTGCCAGCAGTGCCCGGACTAGCGGGAGAAGTGGGGAGCTGTTTTTT